Sequencing of this T cell receptor (beta chain) was carried out in a study of blood T cell repertoires in COVID-19. Study-wide background: Donors of Cohort 3 who recovered were those that had two negative PCRs, clearance, or symptom resolution. COVID-19 samples, acute and convalescent, were from the United States, Italy and Spain.

This CDR3 spans 13 amino acids. Germline V gives CDR1 SGDLS, CDR2 YYNGEE. The V end lost 6 bases, the J end lost 3 bases, and 12 bases lay between the germline ends. Original handling: Estimation of nucleated cell counts relied on the amplification of reference gene primers. Clones were sequenced by immunoSEQ multiplex PCR, and TCRdb holds only the in-frame ones, with some missing. V and J calls and clone size are as listed in that table; D and trimming were resolved from the DNA. The table shows roughly 230,000 clones, with more than 75% occurring only once. Those enrolled, adults aged roughly 18 to 90 years, came from around 24 US areas.

The sequenced material came from PBMCs or T cells enriched from blood (not recorded which). V usage is TRBV9 and J usage is TRBJ1-1; no clear D. The receptor was isolated from a man aged 25-45 years in a cohort exposed to, infected with or recovered from COVID-19 (not recorded which). The CDR3 DNA follows: TGTGCCAGCAAGGGAGAGGGTGACACTGAAGCTTTCTTT. Translation gives CASKGEGDTEAFF.